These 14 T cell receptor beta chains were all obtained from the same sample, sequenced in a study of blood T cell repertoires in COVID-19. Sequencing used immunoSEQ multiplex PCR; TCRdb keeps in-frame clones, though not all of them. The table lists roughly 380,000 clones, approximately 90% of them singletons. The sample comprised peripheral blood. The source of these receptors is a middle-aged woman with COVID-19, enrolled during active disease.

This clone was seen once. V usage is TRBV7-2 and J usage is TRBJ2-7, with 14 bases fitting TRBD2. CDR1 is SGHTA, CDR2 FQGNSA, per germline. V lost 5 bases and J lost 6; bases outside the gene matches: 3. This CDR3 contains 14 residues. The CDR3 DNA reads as TGTGCCAGCAGCAGAGGACTAGCGGGAGGCGAGCAGTACTTC. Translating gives CASSRGLAGGEQYF.

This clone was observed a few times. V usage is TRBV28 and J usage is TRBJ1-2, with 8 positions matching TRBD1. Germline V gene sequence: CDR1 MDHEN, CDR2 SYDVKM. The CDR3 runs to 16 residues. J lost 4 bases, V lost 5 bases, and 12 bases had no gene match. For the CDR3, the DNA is TGTGCCAGCAGTAGTAGGGGGAGGGGACAGGTCTATGGCTACACCTTC. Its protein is CASSSRGRGQVYGYTF.

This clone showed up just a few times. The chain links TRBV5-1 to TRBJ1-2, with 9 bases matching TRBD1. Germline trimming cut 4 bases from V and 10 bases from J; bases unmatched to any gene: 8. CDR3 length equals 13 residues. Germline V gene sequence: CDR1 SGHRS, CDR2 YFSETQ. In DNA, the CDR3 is TGCGCCAGCAGCCCGACAGGGGACAGGGTCTACACCTTC. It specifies CASSPTGDRVYTF.

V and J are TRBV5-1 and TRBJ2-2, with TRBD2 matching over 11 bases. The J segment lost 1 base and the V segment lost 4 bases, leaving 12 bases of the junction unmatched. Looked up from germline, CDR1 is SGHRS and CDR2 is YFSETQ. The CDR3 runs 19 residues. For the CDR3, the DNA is TGCGCCAGCAGCCGTAAATGGACTAGCGGGCAATTGAACACCGGGGAGCTGTTTTTT. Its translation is CASSRKWTSGQLNTGELFF.

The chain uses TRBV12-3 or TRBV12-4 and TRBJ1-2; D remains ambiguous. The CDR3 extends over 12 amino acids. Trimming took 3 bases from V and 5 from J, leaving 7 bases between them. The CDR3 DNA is TGTGCCAGCAGTTTCGGTGTATATGGCTACACCTTC. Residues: CASSFGVYGYTF.

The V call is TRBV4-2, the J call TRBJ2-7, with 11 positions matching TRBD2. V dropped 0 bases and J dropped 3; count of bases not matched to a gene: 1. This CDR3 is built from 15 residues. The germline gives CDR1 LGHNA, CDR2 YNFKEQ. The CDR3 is CASSQDTSGSYEQYF. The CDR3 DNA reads TGTGCCAGCAGCCAAGATACTAGCGGGAGCTACGAGCAGTACTTC.

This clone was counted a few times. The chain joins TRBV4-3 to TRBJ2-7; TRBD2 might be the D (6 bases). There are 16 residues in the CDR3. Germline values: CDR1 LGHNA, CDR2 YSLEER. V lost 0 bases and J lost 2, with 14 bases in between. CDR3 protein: CASSQDLGGTPYEQYF. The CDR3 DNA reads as TGCGCCAGCAGCCAAGACCTAGGCGGGACCCCCTACGAGCAGTACTTC.

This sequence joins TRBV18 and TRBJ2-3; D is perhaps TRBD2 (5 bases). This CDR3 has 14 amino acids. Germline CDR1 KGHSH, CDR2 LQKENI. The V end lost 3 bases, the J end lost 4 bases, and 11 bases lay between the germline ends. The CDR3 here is CASSPNEGSDTQYF. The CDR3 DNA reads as TGTGCCAGCTCACCCAATGAGGGCTCAGATACGCAGTATTTT.

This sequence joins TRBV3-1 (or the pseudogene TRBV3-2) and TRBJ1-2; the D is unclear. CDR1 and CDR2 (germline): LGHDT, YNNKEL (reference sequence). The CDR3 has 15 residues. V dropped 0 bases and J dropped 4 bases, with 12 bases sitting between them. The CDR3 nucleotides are TGTGCCAGCAGCCAAGAGTCGGCCAGGATCTATGGCTACACCTTC. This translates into CASSQESARIYGYTF.

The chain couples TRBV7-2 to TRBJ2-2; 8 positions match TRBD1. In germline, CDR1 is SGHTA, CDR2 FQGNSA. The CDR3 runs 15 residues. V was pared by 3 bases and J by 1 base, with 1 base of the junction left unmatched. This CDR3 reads CASSFGTGNTGELFF. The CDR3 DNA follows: TGTGCCAGCAGCTTTGGGACAGGGAACACCGGGGAGCTGTTTTTT.

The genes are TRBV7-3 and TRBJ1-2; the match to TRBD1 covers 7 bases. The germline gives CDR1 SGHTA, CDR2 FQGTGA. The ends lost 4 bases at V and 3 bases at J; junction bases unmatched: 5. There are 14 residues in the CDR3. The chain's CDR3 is CASSSQGQDYGYTF. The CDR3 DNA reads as TGTGCCAGCAGCTCCCAAGGACAGGACTATGGCTACACCTTC.

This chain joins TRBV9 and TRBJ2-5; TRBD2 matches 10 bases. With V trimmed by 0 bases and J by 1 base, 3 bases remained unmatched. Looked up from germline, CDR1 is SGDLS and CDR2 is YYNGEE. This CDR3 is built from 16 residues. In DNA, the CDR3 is TGTGCCAGCAGCGTAGGGGCTAGCGGGAGCCAAGAGACCCAGTACTTC. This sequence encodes CASSVGASGSQETQYF.

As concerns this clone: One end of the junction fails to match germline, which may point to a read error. CDR3 residues: CASSYSGTSGGVLYEQYF. DNA of the CDR3: TGTGCCAGCAGCTACTCCGGGACTAGCGGCGGAGTGCTCTACGAGCAGTACTTC. The V and J genes are TRBV6-2 or TRBV6-3 and TRBJ2-7, with TRBD2 matching 11 bases. The CDR3 sequence is 18 residues long. From germline, CDR1 is MNHEY and CDR2 SVGEGT.

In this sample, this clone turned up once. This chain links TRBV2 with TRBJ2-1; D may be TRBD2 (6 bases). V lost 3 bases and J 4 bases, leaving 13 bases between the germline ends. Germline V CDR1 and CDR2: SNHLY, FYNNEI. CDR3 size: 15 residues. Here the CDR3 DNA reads TGTGCCAGCAGTGACCCCGGGACTTTATACAATGAGCAGTTCTTC. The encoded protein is CASSDPGTLYNEQFF.